This entry describes one TCR beta chain. Its specificity is unknown. The data derive from a study of CD4 T cells in relation to SARS-CoV-2 and coronaviruses. Background on the study: TCR beta CDR3s were sequenced after 10-day antigen culture of PBMCs. The negative reference was HIV-1 Nef peptide pool or peptide-free culture.

Unexposed donor CD4+ T cells date from about 2011-2019, before the COVID-19 pandemic. CD4+ T cells were isolated from the cells after about 11 days of culture. Data came from immunoSEQ multiplex PCR; TCRdb stores just in-frame clones and leaves some out. The data contain approximately 30,000 clones, about 80% of them singletons. This CDR3 is 14 amino acids long. The germline V gene has CDR1 SGHRS and CDR2 YFSETQ. The germline V and J ends were trimmed by 0 bases and 5 bases, with 11 bases remaining between them. V gene TRBV5-1 combines with J gene TRBJ1-1; D gene uncertain. The sample was CD4+ T cells from PBMCs, cultured in vitro. This receptor was taken from a human donor in good health. The CDR3 bases are TGCGCCAGCAGCTTGGTTCCGGGAGTAACTGAAGCTTTCTTT. Its protein is CASSLVPGVTEAFF.